This T cell receptor (beta chain) was documented in a study of monozygotic twins with inflammatory bowel disease. Notes on this clonotype: Antigen: not known.

Each sample had eight separate cDNA synthesis reactions. Via template switching, UMIs carrying a 6-nucleotide sample barcode were introduced. Using the 5' RACE reads, TCRdb records one entry per CDR3 protein without DNA. Listed are more than 75,000 distinct CDR3 sequences; 6% to 9.5% falls within the top ten. The study's findings and limits: With inverse Simpson as the measure, TCRbeta diversity was lower in IBD patients than in healthy co-twins.

Looked up from germline, CDR1 is LGHDT and CDR2 is YNNKEL (reference sequence). The CDR3 contains 14 residues. This TCR came from a human donor with ulcerative colitis or Crohn's disease, or a healthy co-twin of an affected twin (not recorded which). The V call is TRBV3-1, the J call TRBJ1-1. Specimen: blood. CDR3 residues: CASSQDLGNTEAFF.